This T cell receptor (beta chain) was sequenced in a study of control samples from healthy donors and cancer patients. Data came from immunoSEQ multiplex PCR; TCRdb stores just in-frame clones and leaves some out. Seen here are 50,000 or so clones, roughly 80% observed once, and the top ten hold around a tenth. The CDR3 contains 13 residues. Trimming at V came to 5 bases and at J to 9 bases, leaving 7 bases not matched to a gene. CDR1 and CDR2 (germline): MNHNY, SVGAGI (reference sequence). The chain combines TRBV6-6 with TRBJ1-2; 9 bases line up with TRBD1. The clonotype originates from an older man in good health. Sequenced: blood. The CDR3 DNA reads as TGTGCCAGCAGTCCGGACAGGGGAGGGAGCTACACCTTC. This gives the protein CASSPDRGGSYTF.